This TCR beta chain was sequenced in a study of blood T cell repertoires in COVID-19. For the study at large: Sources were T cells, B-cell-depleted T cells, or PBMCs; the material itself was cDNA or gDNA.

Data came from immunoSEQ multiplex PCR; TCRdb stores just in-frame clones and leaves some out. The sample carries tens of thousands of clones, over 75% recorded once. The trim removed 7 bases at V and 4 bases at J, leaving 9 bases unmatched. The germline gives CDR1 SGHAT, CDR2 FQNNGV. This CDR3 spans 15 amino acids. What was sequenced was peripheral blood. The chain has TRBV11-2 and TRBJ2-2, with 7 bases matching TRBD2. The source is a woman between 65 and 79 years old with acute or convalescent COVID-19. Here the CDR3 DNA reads TGTGCCAGCACCCTGGGAGGGAGGCTCACCGGGGAGCTGTTTTTT. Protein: CASTLGGRLTGELFF.